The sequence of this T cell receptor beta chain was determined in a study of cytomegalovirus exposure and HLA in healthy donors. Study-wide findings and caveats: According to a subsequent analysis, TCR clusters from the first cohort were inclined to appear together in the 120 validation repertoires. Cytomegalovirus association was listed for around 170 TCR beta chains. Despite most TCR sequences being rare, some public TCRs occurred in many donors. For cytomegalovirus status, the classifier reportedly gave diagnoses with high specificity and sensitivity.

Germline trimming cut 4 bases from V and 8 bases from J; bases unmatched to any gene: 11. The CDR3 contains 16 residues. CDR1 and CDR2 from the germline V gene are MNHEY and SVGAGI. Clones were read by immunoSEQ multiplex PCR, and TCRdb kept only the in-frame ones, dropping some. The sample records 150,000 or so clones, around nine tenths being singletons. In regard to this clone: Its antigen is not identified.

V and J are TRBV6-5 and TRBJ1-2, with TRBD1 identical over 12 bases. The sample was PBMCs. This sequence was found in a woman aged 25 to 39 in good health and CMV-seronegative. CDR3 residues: CASSSSPGDRGRGYTF. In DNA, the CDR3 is TGTGCCAGCAGTTCCTCGCCGGGGGACAGGGGGCGAGGCTACACCTTC.